The text below deals with one T cell receptor (beta chain). This clonotype was found many times. The specificity of this receptor is unknown. No much larger clone is present one base from it, and per-base qualities are unavailable. The sample's time point label, in plain terms: sample taken at primary tumor resection. Whole RNA extracted from tumor and nontumor lung tissue, or from cryopreserved PBMC samples, was used for TCR sequencing without cell sorting. Samples were obtained from roughly 72 patients with early-stage, untreated non-small cell lung cancer from the lung TRACERx cohort. Only patients with enough RNA available from two or more tumor regions were chosen for TCR sequencing. From its cysteine to its phenylalanine, the CDR3 spans 16 amino acids. Left in the record is the CDR3 DNA by itself, 48 bases read in frame from the first base. V is pruned by 4 bases and J by 6 bases, leaving 13 bases of the junction without a gene match. The germline V gene specifies SGDLS as CDR1 and YYNGEE as CDR2.

Libraries came from 5' RACE. Sequencing was performed on a NextSeq 500. To allow correction of PCR and sequencing errors, the TCR library protocol tagged every TCR cDNA molecule with a unique molecular identifier. In the authors' own workflow: TCR identification, UMI-based error correction and CDR3 extraction were performed with Decombinator tools. Expanded TCRs were defined as those above a frequency of 2 per 1,000, corresponding to the top 1% of the tumor frequency distribution. Rényi diversity was computed with the R vegan package after subsampling each repertoire 100 times to 5,000 TCRs. CDR3 similarity networks were built from amino acid triplet string-kernel similarity, with CDR3s being connected when pairwise similarity was above 0.82. TCRdb trimmed the raw reads at Q25, called clones with MiXCR and kept productive beta chains. When rows share a CDR3 protein, they turn into one entry using the most common DNA and genes. For this entry, the V and J calls and clone size follow TCRdb and not the study's own pipeline. The sample table lists about 23,000 distinct CDR3 sequences, about 4.7% of them with a count of one. The ten top clones hold approximately 4.7% of the sample.

This sample was included in a study of spatial heterogeneity in lung cancer (dated by TCRdb to the late 2010s). Context from the whole study: More beta-chain than alpha-chain transcripts were consistently detected, likely reflecting higher beta-chain transcript abundance. At surgery, hundreds of tumor regions, 61 to 65 matched nontumor lung samples and some 54 PBMC samples were TCR-sequenced for both alpha and beta chains. Nonsynonymous mutation counts, determined by whole-exome sequencing of tumor tissue, were related to features of the TCR repertoire. In the raw uncorrected reads, each unique combination of TCR and UMI appeared more than ten times on average. TCR alpha and beta repertoires were quantitatively compared across multiple tumor regions, matched nontumor lung and blood in non-small cell lung cancer. General findings and caveats noted by the study authors: Ubiquitous expanded tumor TCRs were detected in blood more often at tumor resection than at routine follow-up. Additional single-cell paired TCR alpha and beta sequencing was considered necessary to confirm, at a functional level, the hypothesis that regional TCRs recognize regional mutations.

The V and J segments used are TRBV9 and TRBJ2-1; 7 middle bases align to TRBD1. The sample here was PBMCs, taken at surgery. The source of this sequence is a male donor with early-stage non-small cell lung cancer. The CDR3 protein: CASSPQGDRGPNEQFF. Here is the DNA: TGTGCCAGCAGCCCCCAGGGGGATCGGGGACCCAATGAGCAGTTCTTC. Extended through the reference TRBV9 and TRBJ2-1 proteins, this CDR3 yields the full variable domain: DSGVTQTPKHLITATGQRVTLRCSPRSGDLSVYWYQQSLDQGLQFLIQYYNGEERAKGNILERFSAQQFPDLHSELNLSSLELGDSALYFCASSPQGDRGPNEQFFGPGTRLTVL.